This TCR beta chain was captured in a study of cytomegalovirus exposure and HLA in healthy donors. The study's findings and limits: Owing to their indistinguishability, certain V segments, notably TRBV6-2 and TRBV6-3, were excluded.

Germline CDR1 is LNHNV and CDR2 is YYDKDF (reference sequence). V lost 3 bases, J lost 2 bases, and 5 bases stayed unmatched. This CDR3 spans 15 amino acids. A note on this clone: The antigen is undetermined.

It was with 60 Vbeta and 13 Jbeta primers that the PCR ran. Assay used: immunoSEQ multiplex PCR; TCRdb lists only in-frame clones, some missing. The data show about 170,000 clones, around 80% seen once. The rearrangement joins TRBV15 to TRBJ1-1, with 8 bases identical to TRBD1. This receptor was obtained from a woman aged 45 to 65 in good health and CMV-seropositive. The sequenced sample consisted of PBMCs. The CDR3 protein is CATSRIRGLNTEAFF. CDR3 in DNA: TGTGCCACCAGCAGGATCAGGGGGCTAAACACTGAAGCTTTCTTT.